Listed below are T cell receptor beta chains from one sample, sequenced in a study of T cell responses to AZD1222 COVID-19 vaccine. Method: immunoSEQ multiplex PCR; TCRdb's copy keeps in-frame clones and lacks some. Of tens of thousands of clones listed, around 84% are singletons. The source was peripheral blood, collected on day 0 of AZD1222 vaccination. The origin of the receptors is an adult in good health. The CDR3 runs from the conserved cysteine through the conserved F or W. Fields, in order: V gene, clone size, D gene, J gene, CDR3 length, CDR3 protein, CDR3 DNA. D genes are given only for firm matches. Clone size appears in some rows only: once, few, many, or a class for an expanded clone.

v_call: TRBV2
clone_size: .
d_call: .
j_call: TRBJ2-3
cdr3_length: 14
cdr3_aa: CASSEVLGGDTQYF
cdr3_nt: TGTGCCAGCAGTGAAGTTTTGGGGGGAGATACGCAGTATTTT

v_call: TRBV6-6
clone_size: .
d_call: .
j_call: TRBJ1-1
cdr3_length: 14
cdr3_aa: CASSYIWGGGIPFF
cdr3_nt: .

v_call: TRBV4-2
clone_size: .
d_call: .
j_call: TRBJ1-2
cdr3_length: 17
cdr3_aa: CASSGADRRAGAYGYTF
cdr3_nt: TGTGCCAGCAGTGGGGCGGACAGAAGAGCTGGGGCCTATGGCTACACCTTC

v_call: TRBV3-1/TRBV3-2
clone_size: .
d_call: .
j_call: TRBJ1-2
cdr3_length: 13
cdr3_aa: CASSHGSNYGYTF
cdr3_nt: TGTGCCAGCAGCCATGGCAGCAACTATGGCTACACCTTC

v_call: TRBV28
clone_size: few
d_call: .
j_call: TRBJ2-3
cdr3_length: 16
cdr3_aa: CASSLWGSRGTDTQYF
cdr3_nt: TGTGCCAGCAGTTTGTGGGGATCTAGGGGCACAGATACGCAGTATTTT

v_call: TRBV9
clone_size: once
d_call: .
j_call: TRBJ2-3
cdr3_length: 18
cdr3_aa: CASSVEWARDRLRDTQYF
cdr3_nt: TGTGCCAGCAGCGTAGAGTGGGCGCGGGACAGACTCCGGGATACGCAGTATTTT

v_call: TRBV19
clone_size: .
d_call: .
j_call: TRBJ2-6
cdr3_length: 15
cdr3_aa: CASSNRVTGANVLTF
cdr3_nt: TGTGCCAGTAGTAACAGGGTTACTGGGGCCAACGTCCTGACTTTC

v_call: TRBV5-1
clone_size: .
d_call: .
j_call: TRBJ2-7
cdr3_length: 12
cdr3_aa: CASSGVLYEQYF
cdr3_nt: TGCGCCAGCAGCGGGGTGCTTTACGAGCAGTACTTC

v_call: TRBV7-9
clone_size: .
d_call: TRBD1
j_call: TRBJ2-4
cdr3_length: 17
cdr3_aa: CASSLITGALAKNIQYF
cdr3_nt: TGTGCCAGCAGCTTAATCACAGGGGCCCTAGCCAAAAACATTCAGTACTTC

v_call: TRBV3-1/TRBV3-2
clone_size: .
d_call: .
j_call: TRBJ2-2
cdr3_length: 15
cdr3_aa: CASSQGQINTGELFF
cdr3_nt: TGTGCCAGCAGCCAAGGACAGATTAACACCGGGGAGCTGTTTTTT

v_call: TRBV18
clone_size: .
d_call: TRBD1
j_call: TRBJ2-5
cdr3_length: 14
cdr3_aa: CASSQGQGAETQYF
cdr3_nt: TGTGCCAGCTCACAGGGACAGGGGGCGGAGACCCAGTACTTC

v_call: TRBV14
clone_size: .
d_call: TRBD2
j_call: TRBJ2-1
cdr3_length: 17
cdr3_aa: CASSQDIGLAGNNEQFF
cdr3_nt: TGTGCCAGCAGCCAAGATATTGGGCTAGCGGGAAACAATGAGCAGTTCTTC

v_call: TRBV9
clone_size: .
d_call: .
j_call: TRBJ2-3
cdr3_length: 14
cdr3_aa: CASSVVNPTDTQYF
cdr3_nt: TGTGCCAGCAGCGTAGTGAACCCCACAGATACGCAGTATTTT

v_call: TRBV2
clone_size: .
d_call: .
j_call: TRBJ2-5
cdr3_length: 14
cdr3_aa: CASLPWDTTETQYF
cdr3_nt: TGTGCCAGCCTCCCCTGGGACACCACGGAGACCCAGTACTTC

v_call: TRBV7-2
clone_size: few
d_call: TRBD1
j_call: TRBJ2-7
cdr3_length: 15
cdr3_aa: CASSLTGTGLYEQYF
cdr3_nt: TGTGCCAGCAGCTTAACCGGGACAGGGTTATACGAGCAGTACTTC

v_call: TRBV6-5
clone_size: .
d_call: .
j_call: TRBJ1-5
cdr3_length: 15
cdr3_aa: CASSEGGGYNQPQHF
cdr3_nt: TGTGCCAGCAGCGAGGGAGGGGGGTACAATCAGCCCCAGCATTTT